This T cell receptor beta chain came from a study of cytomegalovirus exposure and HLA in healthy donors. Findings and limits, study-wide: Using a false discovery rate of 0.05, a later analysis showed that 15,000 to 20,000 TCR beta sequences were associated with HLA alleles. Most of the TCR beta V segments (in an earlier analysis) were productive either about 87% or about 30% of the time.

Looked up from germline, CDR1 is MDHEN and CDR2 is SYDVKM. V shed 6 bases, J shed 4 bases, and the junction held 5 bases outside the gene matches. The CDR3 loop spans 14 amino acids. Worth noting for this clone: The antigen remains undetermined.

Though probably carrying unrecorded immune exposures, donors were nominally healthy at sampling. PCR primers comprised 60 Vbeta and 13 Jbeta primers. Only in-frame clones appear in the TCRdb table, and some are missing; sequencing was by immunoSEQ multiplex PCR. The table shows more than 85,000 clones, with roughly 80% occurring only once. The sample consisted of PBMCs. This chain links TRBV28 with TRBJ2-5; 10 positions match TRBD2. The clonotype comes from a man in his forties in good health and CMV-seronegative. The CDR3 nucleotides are TGTGCCAGCAGGGCTAGCGGGAGTCTAGAGACCCAGTACTTC. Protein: CASRASGSLETQYF.